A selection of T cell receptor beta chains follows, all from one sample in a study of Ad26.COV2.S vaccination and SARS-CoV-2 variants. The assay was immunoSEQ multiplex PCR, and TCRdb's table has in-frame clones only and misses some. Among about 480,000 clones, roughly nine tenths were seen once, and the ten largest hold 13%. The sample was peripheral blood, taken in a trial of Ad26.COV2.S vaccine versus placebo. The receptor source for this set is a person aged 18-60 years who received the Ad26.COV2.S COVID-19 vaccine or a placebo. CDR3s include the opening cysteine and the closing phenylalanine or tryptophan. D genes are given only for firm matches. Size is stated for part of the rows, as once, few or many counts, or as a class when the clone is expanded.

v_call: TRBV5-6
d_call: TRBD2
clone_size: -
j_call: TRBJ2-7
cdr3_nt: TGTGCCAGCAGCCTTCGACTAGCGGGATTCAGTCCCCAAGTTCGGAAGTACTTC
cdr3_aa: CASSLRLAGFSPQVRKYF

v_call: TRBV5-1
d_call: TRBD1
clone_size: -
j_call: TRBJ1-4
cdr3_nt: TGCGCCAGCAGCCCGGACAGGGGTGGTGAAAAACTGTTTTTT
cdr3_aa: CASSPDRGGEKLFF

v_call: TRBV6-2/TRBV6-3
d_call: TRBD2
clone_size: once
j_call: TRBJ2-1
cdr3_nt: TGTGCCAGCTGTTCTCAGCGGGAGGTTGATGAGCAGTTCTTC
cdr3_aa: CASCSQREVDEQFF

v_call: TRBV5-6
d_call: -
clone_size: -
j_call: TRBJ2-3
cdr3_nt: TGTGCCAGCAGCTTGCTGCGGGCGGATACGCAGTATTTT
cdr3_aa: CASSLLRADTQYF

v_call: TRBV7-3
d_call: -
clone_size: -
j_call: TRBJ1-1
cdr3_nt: TGTGCCAGCAGCGACGGCGGGAACACTGAAGCTTTCTTT
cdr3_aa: CASSDGGNTEAFF

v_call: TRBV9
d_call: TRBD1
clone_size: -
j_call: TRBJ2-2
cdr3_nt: TGTGCCAGCAGCGCTGGACAGGGAAGCGCCGGGGAGCTGTTTTTT
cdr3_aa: CASSAGQGSAGELFF

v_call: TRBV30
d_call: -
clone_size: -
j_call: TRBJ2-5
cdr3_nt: TGTGCCTGGAGTGTGAACTTCCAAGAGACCCAGTACTTC
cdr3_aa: CAWSVNFQETQYF

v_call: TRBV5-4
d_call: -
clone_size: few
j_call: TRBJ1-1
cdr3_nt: TGTGCCAGCAGCTTGATGGGGCTCAACACTGAAGCTTTCTTT
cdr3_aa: CASSLMGLNTEAFF

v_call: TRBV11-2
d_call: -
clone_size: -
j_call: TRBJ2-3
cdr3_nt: TGTGCCAGCAGCTTATACGGGGGTACAGATACGCAGTATTTT
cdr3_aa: CASSLYGGTDTQYF

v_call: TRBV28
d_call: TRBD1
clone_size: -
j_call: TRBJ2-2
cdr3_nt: TGTGCCAGCACCGAGGGGGCTACCGGGGAGCTGTTTTTT
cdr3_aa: CASTEGATGELFF

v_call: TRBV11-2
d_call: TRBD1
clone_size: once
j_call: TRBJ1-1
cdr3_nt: TGTGCCAGCAGCTTATTGGGGACAGACAAATCTGAAGCTTTCTTT
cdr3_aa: CASSLLGTDKSEAFF

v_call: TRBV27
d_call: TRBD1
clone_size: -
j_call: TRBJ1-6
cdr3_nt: TGTGCCAGCAGTTTCGGACAGGGCCTAGGGACACCCCTCCACTTT
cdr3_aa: CASSFGQGLGTPLHF

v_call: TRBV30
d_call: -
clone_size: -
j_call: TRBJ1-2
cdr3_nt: TGTGCCCCTCCGGGGCTAGGGCTGGAGGACTATGGCTACACCTTC
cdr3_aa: CAPPGLGLEDYGYTF

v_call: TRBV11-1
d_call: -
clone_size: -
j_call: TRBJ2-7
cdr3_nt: TGTGCCAGCAGCTTAGTAGGGACCCCTTTGGAGCAGTACTTC
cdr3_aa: CASSLVGTPLEQYF

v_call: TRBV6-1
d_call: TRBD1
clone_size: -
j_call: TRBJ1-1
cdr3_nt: TGTGCCGTCGTCCAGGGGGCTAACACTGAAGCTTTCTTT
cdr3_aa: CAVVQGANTEAFF

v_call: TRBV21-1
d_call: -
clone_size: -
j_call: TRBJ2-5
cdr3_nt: TGTGCCAGCGGCAGGGGACAAGAGACCCAGTACTTC
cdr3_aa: CASGRGQETQYF

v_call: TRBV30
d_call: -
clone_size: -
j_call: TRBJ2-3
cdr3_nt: TGTGCCTGGACGGGCGGGAACACAGATACGCAGTATTTT
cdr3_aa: CAWTGGNTDTQYF

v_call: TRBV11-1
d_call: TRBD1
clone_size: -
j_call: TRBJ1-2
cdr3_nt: TGTGCCAGCAGCCCCTTGGACAGGCTCGGGTACGGCTACACCTTC
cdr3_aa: CASSPLDRLGYGYTF

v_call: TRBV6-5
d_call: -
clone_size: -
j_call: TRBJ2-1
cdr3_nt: TGTGCCAGCAGTTACTCGATTGGGGTGTCTGGGGAGCAGTTCTTC
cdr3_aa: CASSYSIGVSGEQFF

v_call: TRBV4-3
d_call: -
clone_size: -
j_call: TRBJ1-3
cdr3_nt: TGCGCCAGCAGCCAAGGCCGGGGGCACTCTGGAAACACCATATATTTT
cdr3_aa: CASSQGRGHSGNTIYF

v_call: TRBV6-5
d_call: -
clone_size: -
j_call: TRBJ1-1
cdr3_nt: TGTGCCAGCAGTTCCCCCTTGAACACTGAAGCTTTCTTT
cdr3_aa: CASSSPLNTEAFF

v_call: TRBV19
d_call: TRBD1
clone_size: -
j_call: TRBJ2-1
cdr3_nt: TGTGCCAGTAGTTTGGGACAGGGGGCAATCTATGAGCAGTTCTTC
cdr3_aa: CASSLGQGAIYEQFF

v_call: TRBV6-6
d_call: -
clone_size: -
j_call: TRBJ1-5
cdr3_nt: TGTGCCAGCAGTCAAGTTGGGGGATTTAGCAATCAGCCCCAGCATTTT
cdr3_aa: CASSQVGGFSNQPQHF

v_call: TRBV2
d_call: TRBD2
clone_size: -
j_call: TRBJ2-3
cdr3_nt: TGTGCCAGCGCGCAGCGGGAGGGCCGAACAGATACGCAGTATTTT
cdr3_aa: CASAQREGRTDTQYF

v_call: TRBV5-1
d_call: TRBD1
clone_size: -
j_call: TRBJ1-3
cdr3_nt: TGCGCCAGCAGCTTGGAGGGACAGACGACAAACACCATATATTTT
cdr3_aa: CASSLEGQTTNTIYF

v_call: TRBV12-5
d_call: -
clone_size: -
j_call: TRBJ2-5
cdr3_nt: TGTGCTAGTGGCATAGGATCCGGGACAATGAGGGAGACCCAGTACTTC
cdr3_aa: CASGIGSGTMRETQYF

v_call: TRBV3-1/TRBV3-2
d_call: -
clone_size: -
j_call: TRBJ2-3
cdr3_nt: TGTGCCAGCAGCTCCGGCCCAGATACGCAGTATTTT
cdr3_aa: CASSSGPDTQYF

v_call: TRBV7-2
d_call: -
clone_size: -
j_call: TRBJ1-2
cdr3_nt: TGTGCCAGCAGCTTAGGGCGGTTCGGTGGCTACACCTTC
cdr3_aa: CASSLGRFGGYTF

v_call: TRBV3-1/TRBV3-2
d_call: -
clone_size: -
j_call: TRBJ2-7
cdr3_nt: TGTGCCAGCAGCCCCCCTGACGGACCGCCCTACGAGCAGTACTTC
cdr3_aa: CASSPPDGPPYEQYF

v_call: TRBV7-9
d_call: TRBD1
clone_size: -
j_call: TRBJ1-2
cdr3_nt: TGTGCCAGCAGCCGAGGACAGGGGGTCGGATATGGCTACACCTTC
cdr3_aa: CASSRGQGVGYGYTF

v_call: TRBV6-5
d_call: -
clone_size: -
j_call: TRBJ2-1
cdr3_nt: TGTGCCAGCAGTTACTTCTCCCTCCCTCGAGAGCAGTTCTTC
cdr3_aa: CASSYFSLPREQFF

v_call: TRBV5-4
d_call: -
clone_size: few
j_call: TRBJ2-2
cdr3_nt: TGTGCCAGCAGCTTGGCGGCCAAGACCGGGGAGCTGTTTTTT
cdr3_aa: CASSLAAKTGELFF

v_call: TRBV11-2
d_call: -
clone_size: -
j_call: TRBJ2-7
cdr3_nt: TGTGCCAGCAGTTTAGCCTGGGCCGATCCCTACGAGCAGTACTTC
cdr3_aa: CASSLAWADPYEQYF

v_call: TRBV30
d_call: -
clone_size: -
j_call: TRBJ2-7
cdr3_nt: TGTGCCTGGAGTCGCGCCCAGCACGAGCAGTACTTC
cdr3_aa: CAWSRAQHEQYF

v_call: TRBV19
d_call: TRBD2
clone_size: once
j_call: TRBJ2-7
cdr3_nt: TGTGCCAGTAGTATTGGAAATATGGGGGGGTTGCAGTACTTC
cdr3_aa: CASSIGNMGGLQYF

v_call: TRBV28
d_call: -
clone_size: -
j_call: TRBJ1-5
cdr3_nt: TGTGCCAGCAGTTTCTCTCTGGTCAATCAGCCCCAGCATTTT
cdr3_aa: CASSFSLVNQPQHF

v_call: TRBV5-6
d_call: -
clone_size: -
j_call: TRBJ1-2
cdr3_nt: TGTGCCAGCAGCACACGCAGGGCGTCTGGCTACACCTTC
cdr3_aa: CASSTRRASGYTF

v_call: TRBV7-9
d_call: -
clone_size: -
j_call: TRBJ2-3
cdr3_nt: TGTGCCAGCAGCTTAGGGGGAGTCAGCACAGATACGCAGTATTTT
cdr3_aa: CASSLGGVSTDTQYF

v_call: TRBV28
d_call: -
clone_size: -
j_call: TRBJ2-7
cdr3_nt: TGTGCCAGCACCCTCCCGGGACAACCCTACGAGCAGTACTTC
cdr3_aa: CASTLPGQPYEQYF

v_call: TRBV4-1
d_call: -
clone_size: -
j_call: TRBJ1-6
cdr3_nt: TGCGCCAGCAGCCCGCTAGGAGTTAATTCACCCCTCCACTTT
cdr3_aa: CASSPLGVNSPLHF

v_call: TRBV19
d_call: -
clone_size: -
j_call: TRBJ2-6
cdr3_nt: TGTGCCAGTAGTATAGCGAGTCGGGGGTCCGGGGCCAACGTCCTGACTTTC
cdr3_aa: CASSIASRGSGANVLTF